This TCR beta chain was identified in a study of early T cells in non-severe SARS-CoV-2 infection. Study in general: From unsorted whole blood, bulk RNA was sequenced, and the chains remained unpaired.

CDR1 and CDR2 (germline): SGHRS, YFSETQ. The CDR3 is made up of 16 amino acids. With 4 bases clipped from V and 8 bases from J, the junction kept 15 bases outside the gene matches. A remark on this clonotype: Its antigen is still unknown.

Researchers tagged individual cDNA molecules with unique molecular identifiers. TCRdb reprocessed the 5' RACE reads via MiXCR and lists one record per CDR3 protein. The repertoire includes around 25,000 distinct CDR3 sequences, nearly 5% of them detected once, and 6.6% sits in the top ten. Study findings and constraints: There was a bias toward anti-spike CD8 responses in VDJdb matching, which missed private and CD4 specificities.

This chain connects TRBV5-1 to TRBJ1-1, with TRBD1 matching 9 bases. Specimen: whole blood. This receptor was taken from an adult who was a healthcare worker with PCR-confirmed SARS-CoV-2 infection or an uninfected control (not recorded which). CDR3: CASSPRTGAGEGEAFF. DNA for the CDR3: TGCGCCAGCAGCCCACGGACAGGGGCCGGCGAGGGGGAAGCTTTCTTT.